The rows below give T cell receptor beta chains drawn from one sample of a study of shared clonotypes between healthy human individuals. Generated by immunoSEQ multiplex PCR, the TCRdb table keeps only in-frame clones and is missing some. The data show about 1.1 million clones, 60% to 85% seen once. Sequencing was performed on memory CD4+ T cells from PBMCs. All receptors derive from a man between 18 and 35 years old in good health. Some clones in this sample may be carry-over from other donors' samples. CDR3s include the opening cysteine and the closing phenylalanine or tryptophan. The D gene is left open where the match is weak. Only part of the rows carry a size: once, few, many, or a class if the clone is expanded.

size	V	J	D	CDR3	DNA
once	TRBV28	TRBJ2-1	TRBD1	CASSLWGQGNTEQFF	TGTGCCAGCAGTTTATGGGGACAGGGGAATACTGAGCAGTTCTTC
-	TRBV7-8	TRBJ2-7	-	CASSLVLPQPASEQYF	TGTGCCAGCAGCTTAGTTCTCCCACAGCCGGCCTCCGAGCAGTACTTC
few	TRBV28	TRBJ1-5	TRBD1	CASRDFRGSGNQPQHF	TGTGCCAGCAGAGATTTCAGGGGGTCGGGCAATCAGCCCCAGCATTTT
-	TRBV5-1	TRBJ1-2	TRBD1	CASSLGQGQGDYGYTF	TGCGCCAGCAGCTTAGGACAGGGTCAGGGGGACTATGGCTACACCTTC
-	TRBV4-2	TRBJ2-7	-	CASSQEDRYEQYF	TGTGCCAGCAGCCAGGAAGACCGGTACGAGCAGTACTTC
-	TRBV6-5	TRBJ2-7	TRBD2	CASSWGLAGSEQYF	TGTGCCAGCAGTTGGGGACTAGCGGGATCCGAGCAGTACTTC
once	TRBV28	TRBJ2-1	-	CASSLRDGPNEQFF	TGTGCCAGCAGTCTCCGGGACGGCCCCAATGAGCAGTTCTTC
-	TRBV29-1	TRBJ2-1	TRBD2	CSVGGGLAGLYNEQFF	TGCAGCGTCGGGGGGGGACTAGCGGGTCTCTACAATGAGCAGTTCTTC
-	TRBV5-4	TRBJ1-3	-	CASSLAGAGNTIYF	TGTGCCAGCAGCTTGGCAGGGGCAGGAAACACCATATATTTT
few	TRBV9	TRBJ2-7	TRBD2	CASSVMGAGPYEQYF	TGTGCCAGCAGCGTAATGGGAGCGGGACCCTACGAGCAGTACTTC
-	TRBV28	TRBJ1-4	-	CASSSPGTPTNEKLFF	TGTGCCAGCAGTTCGCCGGGGACACCCACTAATGAAAAACTGTTTTTT
-	TRBV11-3	TRBJ2-3	TRBD1	CASSLGGGQPPSTDTQYF	TGTGCCAGCAGCTTAGGTGGGGGACAGCCCCCTAGCACAGATACGCAGTATTTT
-	TRBV7-9	TRBJ2-5	TRBD1	CASSSGGQAKETQYF	TGTGCCAGCAGCTCCGGGGGACAGGCTAAAGAGACCCAGTACTTC
-	TRBV15	TRBJ2-3	TRBD2	CATSPPRGRSADTQYF	TGTGCCACCAGCCCCCCCCGCGGGAGAAGTGCAGATACGCAGTATTTT
-	TRBV7-2	TRBJ2-7	-	CASSSLPRASAHEQYF	TGTGCCAGCAGCTCCCTTCCCAGGGCTTCAGCGCACGAGCAGTACTTC
few	TRBV5-1	TRBJ2-1	TRBD1	CASSLGGTGVNEQFF	TGCGCCAGCAGCTTGGGAGGGACAGGGGTGAATGAGCAGTTCTTC
once	TRBV11-2	TRBJ1-3	-	CASSRRGGAAGNTIYF	TGTGCCAGCAGCCGAAGGGGGGGGGCGGCTGGAAACACCATATATTTT
once	TRBV29-1	TRBJ2-1	TRBD1	CSVQPGQVNYNEQFF	TGCAGCGTACAACCGGGACAGGTCAATTACAATGAGCAGTTCTTC
once	TRBV2	TRBJ1-5	-	CASRRINSNQPQHF	TGTGCCAGCAGGCGCATTAATAGCAATCAGCCCCAGCATTTT
-	TRBV6-6	TRBJ1-1	-	CASSYSGAMKTFF	TGTGCCAGCAGTTACTCGGGGGCCATGAAGACTTTCTTT
-	TRBV28	TRBJ1-3	-	CASSWTGFSGNTIYF	TGTGCCAGCAGTTGGACCGGGTTCTCTGGAAACACCATATATTTT
-	TRBV5-1	TRBJ1-1	-	CASSLGTWGNTEAFF	TGCGCCAGCAGCTTGGGAACGTGGGGGAACACTGAAGCTTTCTTT
-	TRBV6-6	TRBJ2-3	-	CASSLQGRGTDTQYF	TGTGCCAGCAGTTTACAGGGGAGGGGGACAGATACGCAGTATTTT
-	TRBV4-1	TRBJ2-4	-	CASSQDLTAKNIQYF	TGCGCCAGCAGCCAAGATTTGACAGCTAAAAACATTCAGTACTTC
-	TRBV19	TRBJ2-3	-	CASSGDGLTDTQYF	TGTGCCAGTAGTGGAGATGGACTCACAGATACGCAGTATTTT
-	TRBV12-5	TRBJ2-1	TRBD2	CASGLGLAGINEQFF	TGTGCTAGTGGTTTGGGACTAGCGGGAATCAATGAGCAGTTCTTC
many	TRBV28	TRBJ1-6	-	CASRGGRGASPLHF	TGTGCCAGCAGGGGGGGCAGGGGAGCTTCACCCCTCCACTTT
-	TRBV4-2	TRBJ1-1	-	CASSLERDTEAFF	TGTGCCAGCAGCTTGGAAAGGGACACTGAAGCTTTCTTT
-	TRBV27	TRBJ1-3	-	CASSGAGNTIYF	TGTGCCAGCAGTGGGGCGGGAAACACCATATATTTT
-	TRBV7-7	TRBJ2-7	TRBD1	CASSLRAGGYYEQYF	TGTGCCAGCAGCTTGCGGGCAGGGGGCTACTACGAGCAGTACTTC
-	TRBV5-6	TRBJ1-2	-	CASSFQGTFGYTF	TGTGCCAGCAGCTTCCAGGGGACCTTTGGCTACACCTTC
-	TRBV5-8	TRBJ2-7	-	CASSSSSYEQYF	TGTGCCAGCAGCTCGTCCTCCTACGAGCAGTACTTC
-	TRBV5-6	TRBJ2-7	TRBD2	CASGRERETYEQYF	TGTGCCAGCGGTAGGGAGCGGGAGACCTACGAGCAGTACTTC
few	TRBV4-3	TRBJ2-1	-	CASSQDLSSGINEQFF	TGCGCCAGCAGCCAAGATCTAAGTTCGGGAATCAATGAGCAGTTCTTC
-	TRBV29-1	TRBJ2-5	-	CSVRGPQETQYF	TGCAGCGTGCGGGGGCCTCAAGAGACCCAGTACTTC
once	TRBV30	TRBJ2-3	-	CAWSARGTDTQYF	TGTGCCTGGAGTGCTCGGGGCACAGATACGCAGTATTTT
few	TRBV4-3	TRBJ2-7	-	CASSQDVQGDEQYF	TGCGCCAGCAGCCAGGATGTACAGGGAGACGAGCAGTACTTC
-	TRBV5-4	TRBJ2-3	-	CASSFEVTDTQYF	TGTGCCAGCAGCTTCGAAGTTACAGATACGCAGTATTTT
-	TRBV2	TRBJ2-5	TRBD1	CASSKTGRETQYF	TGTGCCAGCAGTAAGACAGGGAGAGAGACCCAGTACTTC
-	TRBV11-2	TRBJ2-1	-	CASQRGGSLDEQFF	TGTGCCAGCCAGCGAGGGGGGTCTTTAGATGAGCAGTTCTTC
-	TRBV5-1	TRBJ2-3	-	CANSLEQFTDTQYF	TGCGCCAACAGCTTGGAGCAATTCACAGATACGCAGTATTTT
-	TRBV28	TRBJ1-1	-	CAVQGMTEAFF	TGTGCCGTACAGGGTATGACTGAAGCTTTCTTT
-	TRBV2	TRBJ2-3	-	CASSEGQGRFDTQYF	TGTGCCAGCAGCGAGGGGCAGGGTCGGTTTGATACGCAGTATTTT
-	TRBV27	TRBJ1-3	TRBD1	CASSDGTGQRNTIYF	TGTGCCAGCAGTGATGGGACAGGGCAACGAAACACCATATATTTT
-	TRBV28	TRBJ2-1	TRBD2	CASIKLAGGHEQFF	TGTGCCAGCATCAAACTAGCGGGAGGGCATGAGCAGTTCTTC
-	TRBV30	TRBJ2-5	TRBD1	CAWSAPRGTGRKTQYF	TGTGCCTGGAGTGCGCCCCGAGGGACAGGGAGAAAGACCCAGTACTTC
-	TRBV5-1	TRBJ2-5	-	CASSPRDSTQETQYF	TGCGCCAGCAGCCCCCGGGACTCGACCCAAGAGACCCAGTACTTC
few	TRBV29-1	TRBJ1-1	TRBD1	CSVGQGTNTEAFF	TGCAGCGTGGGACAGGGGACGAACACTGAAGCTTTCTTT
-	TRBV18	TRBJ2-5	-	CASSPTFKETQYF	TGTGCCAGCTCACCGACCTTTAAAGAGACCCAGTACTTC
-	TRBV18	TRBJ1-1	-	CASSPPGAGNAFF	TGTGCCAGCTCACCACCGGGGGCAGGGAATGCTTTCTTT
few	TRBV7-2	TRBJ2-2	-	CASSPRKGGELFF	TGTGCCAGCAGCCCCCGGAAGGGCGGGGAGCTGTTTTTT
-	TRBV10-3	TRBJ1-1	TRBD1	CATQGEPGTEAFF	TGTGCCACCCAGGGGGAACCGGGAACTGAAGCTTTCTTT
-	TRBV7-3	TRBJ2-1	TRBD2	CASSFLTSHEQFF	TGTGCCAGCAGCTTTTTGACTAGCCATGAGCAGTTCTTC
-	TRBV5-1	TRBJ1-5	TRBD1	CASSLQGWSDQPQHF	TGCGCCAGCAGCTTACAGGGGTGGTCCGATCAGCCCCAGCATTTT
-	TRBV2	TRBJ2-3	-	CASSERVRTDTQYF	TGTGCCAGCAGTGAAAGGGTTCGCACAGATACGCAGTATTTT
few	TRBV19	TRBJ2-7	-	CASSDRTYEQYF	TGTGCCAGTAGTGACAGGACCTACGAGCAGTACTTC
-	TRBV28	TRBJ2-4	TRBD2	CASSFVGGPEAKNIQYF	TGTGCCAGCAGTTTTGTGGGAGGGCCGGAGGCCAAAAACATTCAGTACTTC
-	TRBV2	TRBJ2-5	-	CASKEIGEPQETQYF	TGTGCCAGCAAGGAGATTGGGGAGCCGCAAGAGACCCAGTACTTC
few	TRBV6-4	TRBJ1-1	-	CASSALGNTEAFF	TGTGCCAGCAGCGCCCTGGGGAACACTGAAGCTTTCTTT
-	TRBV30	TRBJ2-5	-	CAWSRPGTSYRTRYQETQYF	TGTGCCTGGAGCAGACCTGGGACGTCTTATCGTACCCGGTACCAAGAGACCCAGTACTTC